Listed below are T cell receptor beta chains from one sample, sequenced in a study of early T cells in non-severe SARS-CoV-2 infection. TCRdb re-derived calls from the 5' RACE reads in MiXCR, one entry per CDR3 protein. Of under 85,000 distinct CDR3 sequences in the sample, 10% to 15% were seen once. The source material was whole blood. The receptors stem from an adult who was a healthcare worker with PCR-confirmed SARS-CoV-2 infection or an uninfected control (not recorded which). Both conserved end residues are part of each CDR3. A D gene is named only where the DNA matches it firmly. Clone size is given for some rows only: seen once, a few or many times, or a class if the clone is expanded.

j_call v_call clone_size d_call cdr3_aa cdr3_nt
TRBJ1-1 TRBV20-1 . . CSVREATNTEAFF TGCAGTGTTAGAGAGGCTACTAACACTGAAGCTTTCTTT
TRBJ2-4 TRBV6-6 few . CASRGLAKNIQYF TGTGCCAGCAGGGGATTAGCCAAAAACATTCAGTACTTC
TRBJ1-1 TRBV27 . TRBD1 CASRTGYAEAFF TGTGCCAGCCGGACAGGGTACGCTGAAGCTTTCTTT
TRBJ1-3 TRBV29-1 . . CSVDEKGGNTIYF TGCAGCGTTGATGAAAAGGGTGGAAACACCATATATTTT
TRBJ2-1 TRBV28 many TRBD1 CASSPRGPGSYNEQFF TGTGCCAGCAGCCCCAGGGGGCCGGGGTCCTACAATGAGCAGTTCTTC
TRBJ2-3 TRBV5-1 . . CASSQNRASTDTQYF TGCGCCAGCAGCCAAAACAGAGCTTCCACAGATACGCAGTATTTT
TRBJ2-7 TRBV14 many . CASSQDRGKAYEQYF TGTGCCAGCAGCCAAGATCGCGGCAAAGCCTACGAGCAGTACTTC
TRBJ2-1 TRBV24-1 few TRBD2 CATSEASGGNYNEQFF TGTGCCACCAGTGAGGCAAGCGGGGGTAACTACAATGAGCAGTTCTTC
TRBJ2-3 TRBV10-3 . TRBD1 CAISASGQGGTNTQYF TGTGCCATCAGTGCCTCCGGACAGGGAGGAACAAATACGCAGTATTTT
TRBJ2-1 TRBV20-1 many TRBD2 CSAHSGGGEQFF TGCAGTGCTCATAGCGGGGGGGGTGAGCAGTTCTTC
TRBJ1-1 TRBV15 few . CATSMYRENTEAFF TGTGCCACCAGCATGTACAGAGAGAACACTGAAGCTTTCTTT
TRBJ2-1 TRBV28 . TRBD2 CASRQLRTSGYNEQFF TGTGCCAGCAGACAGCTACGGACTAGCGGTTACAATGAGCAGTTCTTC
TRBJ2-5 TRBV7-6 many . CASSLKEETQYF TGTGCCAGCAGCTTAAAGGAAGAGACCCAGTACTTC
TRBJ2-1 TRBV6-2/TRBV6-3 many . CASSPRDNLNNEQFF TGTGCCAGCAGTCCCCGGGACAATTTGAACAATGAGCAGTTCTTC
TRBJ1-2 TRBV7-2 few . CASRPPAINYGYTF TGTGCCAGCAGACCCCCAGCGATTAACTATGGCTACACCTTC
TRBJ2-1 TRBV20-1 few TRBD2 CSASPARRGGFDEQFF TGCAGTGCTAGCCCTGCCAGGCGGGGGGGTTTTGATGAGCAGTTCTTC
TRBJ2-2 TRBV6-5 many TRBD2 CASSPPGGGAGGELFF TGTGCCAGCAGTCCACCCGGCGGGGGGGCCGGCGGGGAGCTGTTTTTT
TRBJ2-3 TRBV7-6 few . CASSLGLVGGAADTQYF TGTGCCAGCAGCTTAGGGCTGGTTGGAGGGGCGGCAGATACGCAGTATTTT
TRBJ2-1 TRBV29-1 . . CSVESAAVYNEQFF TGCAGCGTTGAATCAGCAGCGGTCTACAATGAGCAGTTCTTC
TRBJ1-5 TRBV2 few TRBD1 CASRTGQGNNQPQHF TGTGCCAGCAGGACTGGACAGGGAAACAATCAGCCCCAGCATTTT
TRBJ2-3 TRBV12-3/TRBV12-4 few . CASSPASPDTQYF TGTGCCAGCAGTCCCGCGTCCCCGGATACGCAGTATTTT
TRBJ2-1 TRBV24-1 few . CATSDTRTLNEQFF TGTGCCACCAGTGATACCAGGACCCTCAATGAGCAGTTCTTC
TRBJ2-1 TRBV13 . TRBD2 CASSLEREYYNEQFF TGTGCCAGCAGCTTAGAGCGGGAGTACTACAATGAGCAGTTCTTC
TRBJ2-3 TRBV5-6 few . CASSPENTDTQYF TGTGCCAGCAGCCCAGAGAACACAGATACGCAGTATTTT
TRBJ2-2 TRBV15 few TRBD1 CATSRSDRDPIGELFF TGTGCCACCAGCAGATCCGACAGGGATCCGATCGGGGAGCTGTTTTTT
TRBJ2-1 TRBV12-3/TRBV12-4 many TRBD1 CASSLNYRGPPYNEQFF TGTGCCAGCAGCCTAAATTACAGGGGGCCCCCCTACAATGAGCAGTTCTTC